This TCR beta chain comes out of a study of blood T cell repertoires in COVID-19. Study-wide background: There were acute and convalescent COVID-19 samples, and they came from the United States, Italy and Spain. From T cells, B-cell-depleted T cells, or PBMCs came the material, which was cDNA or gDNA.

Authors' analysis steps: For nucleated cells, counts were estimated from reference gene primer amplification. The assay was immunoSEQ multiplex PCR, and TCRdb's table has in-frame clones only and misses some. D and trimming were read from the DNA, whereas the V and J calls and clone size are those reported in that table. Of roughly 150,000 clones listed, around 92% are singletons. The germline CDR1 and CDR2 sequences are MNHEY and SVGAGI. This CDR3 has 15 amino acids. V lost 7 bases and J lost 2, with 18 bases in between. The chain carries TRBV6-5 and TRBJ2-7; TRBD1 might be the D (5 bases). Sequences were obtained from peripheral blood. The clonotype comes from a man between 60 and 75 years old with acute or convalescent COVID-19. This chain's CDR3 is CASTLAPTEPYEQYF. CDR3 DNA sequence: TGTGCCAGCACCCTGGCTCCGACAGAACCCTACGAGCAGTACTTC.